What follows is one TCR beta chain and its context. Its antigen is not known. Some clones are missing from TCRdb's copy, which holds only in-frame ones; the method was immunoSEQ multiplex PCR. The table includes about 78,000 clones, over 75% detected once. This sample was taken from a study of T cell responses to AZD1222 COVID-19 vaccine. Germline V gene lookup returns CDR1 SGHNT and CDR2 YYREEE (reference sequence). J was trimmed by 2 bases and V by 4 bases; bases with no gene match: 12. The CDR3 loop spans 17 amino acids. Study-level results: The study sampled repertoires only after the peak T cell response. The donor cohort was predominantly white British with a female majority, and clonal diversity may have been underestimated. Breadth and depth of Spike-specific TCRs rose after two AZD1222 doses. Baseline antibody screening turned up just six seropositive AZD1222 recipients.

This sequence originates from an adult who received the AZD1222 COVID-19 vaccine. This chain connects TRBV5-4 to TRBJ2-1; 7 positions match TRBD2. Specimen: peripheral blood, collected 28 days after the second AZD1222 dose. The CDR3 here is CASSPSFPRGTYNEQFF. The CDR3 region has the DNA TGTGCCAGCAGCCCCTCGTTTCCGCGGGGGACCTACAATGAGCAGTTCTTC. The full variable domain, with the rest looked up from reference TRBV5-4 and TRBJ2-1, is ETGVTQSPTHLIKTRGQQVTLRCSSQSGHNTVSWYQQALGQGPQFIFQYYREEENGRGNFPPRFSGLQFPNYSSELNVNALELDDSALYLCASSPSFPRGTYNEQFFGPGTRLTVL.